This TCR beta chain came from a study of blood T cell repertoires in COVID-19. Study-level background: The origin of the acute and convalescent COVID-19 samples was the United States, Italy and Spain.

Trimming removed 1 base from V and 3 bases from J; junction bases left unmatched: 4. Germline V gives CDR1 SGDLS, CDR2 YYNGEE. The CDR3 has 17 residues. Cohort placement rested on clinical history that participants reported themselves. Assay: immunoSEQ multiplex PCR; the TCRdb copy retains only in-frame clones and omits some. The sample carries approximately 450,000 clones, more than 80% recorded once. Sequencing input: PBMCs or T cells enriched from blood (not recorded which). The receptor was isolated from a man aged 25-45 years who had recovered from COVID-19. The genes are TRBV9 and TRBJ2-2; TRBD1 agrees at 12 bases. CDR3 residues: CASSVLGQGAYTGELFF. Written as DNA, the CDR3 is TGTGCCAGCAGCGTATTGGGACAGGGGGCCTACACCGGGGAGCTGTTTTTT.